These 12 T cell receptor beta chains came from one sample sequenced in a study of blood T cell repertoires in COVID-19. Sequencing used immunoSEQ multiplex PCR; TCRdb keeps in-frame clones, though not all of them. The table lists about 210,000 clones, 83% of them singletons. The sequencing sample was made of peripheral blood. These receptors all stem from a woman aged 35 to 49 with active or convalescent COVID-19.

The rearrangement links TRBV27 to TRBJ2-7, with D unclear. The CDR3 covers 14 residues. CDR1 is MNHEY, CDR2 SMNVEV, per germline (reference sequence). V dropped 5 bases and J dropped 0 bases, with 11 bases sitting between them. The CDR3 here is CASSTRVLSYEQYF. DNA for the CDR3: TGTGCCAGCAGTACCCGGGTCCTCTCCTACGAGCAGTACTTC.

The J gene is TRBJ2-7, the V gene TRBV29-1, with TRBD2 matching 9 bases. CDR3 length equals 17 residues. V lost 7 bases and J lost 2; bases outside the gene matches: 18. Germline loops: CDR1 SQVTM, CDR2 ANQGSEA. CDR3 sequence reads: CSALAGTSTHRAYEQYF. CDR3 in DNA: TGCAGCGCACTAGCCGGGACTAGCACACACAGAGCCTACGAGCAGTACTTC.

This clone has only a few counts. The chain recombines TRBV3-1 (or the pseudogene TRBV3-2) with TRBJ2-1; D may be TRBD1 (6 bases). With 5 bases removed from V and 7 bases from J, the gap between germline ends came to 9 bases. The germline CDR1 and CDR2 sequences are LGHDT and YNNKEL (reference sequence). The CDR3 runs to 12 residues. The CDR3 DNA follows: TGTGCCAGCAGCAAACAGGGAAATGAGCAGTTCTTC. Translated: CASSKQGNEQFF.

V gene TRBV5-1 combines with J gene TRBJ1-6, with 12 bases that match TRBD1. Trimming removed 4 bases from V and 6 bases from J; junction bases left unmatched: 5. Germline loops: CDR1 SGHRS, CDR2 YFSETQ. The CDR3 has 16 residues. CDR3 nucleotides: TGCGCCAGCAGCCCCGGGACAGGGGGCTCTAATTCACCCCTCCACTTT. This codes for CASSPGTGGSNSPLHF.

This chain links TRBV7-8 with TRBJ2-1; D is unresolved. The CDR3 length is 14 residues. Germline values: CDR1 SGHVS, CDR2 FQNEAQ. V gave up 5 bases and J gave up 0 bases, with 8 bases separating them. Here the CDR3 DNA reads TGTGCCAGCAGCCCGCGTAGCTCCTACAATGAGCAGTTCTTC. It yields the protein CASSPRSSYNEQFF.

The chain's CDR3 is CASSSVEGYEQYF. In DNA, the CDR3 is TGTGCCAGCAGCTCCGTGGAGGGCTACGAGCAGTACTTC. The chain uses TRBV9 and TRBJ2-7, with a weak D call TRBD2 (6 bases). With 4 bases removed from V and 3 bases from J, the gap between germline ends came to 11 bases. Germline values: CDR1 SGDLS, CDR2 YYNGEE. The CDR3 is 13 amino acids.

The rearrangement uses TRBV10-3 and TRBJ2-2; 14 bases align to TRBD2. Losses at the gene ends were 7 bases for V and 6 bases for J; bases not matched to a gene: 10. CDR3 length: 17 residues. Germline-derived CDR1 and CDR2 are ENHRY and SYGVKD. The CDR3 sequence is CAITAGLAGEVSGELFF. The CDR3 nucleotides are TGTGCCATCACTGCGGGACTAGCGGGAGAAGTCTCCGGGGAGCTGTTTTTT.

J is TRBJ1-2 and V is TRBV4-2; 9 nucleotides align to TRBD1. CDR1 is LGHNA and CDR2 is YNFKEQ in the germline V gene. After removal of 0 bases from V and 2 bases from J, the junction contained 10 bases not matched to a gene. The CDR3 covers 18 residues. As DNA, the CDR3 is TGTGCCAGCAGCCAAGATAGCGGCGTGACAGGGGGAAACTATGGCTACACCTTC. Its protein product is CASSQDSGVTGGNYGYTF.

The chain joins TRBV4-3 to TRBJ2-3; maybe TRBD1 (5 bases). Trimming pared 4 bases from V and 5 bases from J, leaving 16 bases between. CDR1 and CDR2 (germline): LGHNA, YSLEER. CDR3 length: 15 amino acids. CDR3 in DNA: TGCGCCAGCAGCCCCAACTCCCGAAGGGGAGATACGCAGTATTTT. Translating it yields CASSPNSRRGDTQYF.

V is TRBV19 and J is TRBJ2-7; no firm D call. This CDR3 spans 13 amino acids. The V and J ends lost 9 bases and 0 bases respectively, with 12 bases between them. Looked up from germline, CDR1 is LNHDA and CDR2 is SQIVND (reference sequence). The CDR3 region is CASQYRSSYEQYF. DNA of the CDR3: TGTGCCAGCCAGTACCGATCCTCCTACGAGCAGTACTTC. Using reference TRBV19 and TRBJ2-7 for the parts outside the CDR3, the full variable domain is DGGITQSPKYLFRKEGQNVTLSCEQNLNHDAMYWYRQDPGQGLRLIYYSQIVNDFQKGDIAEGYSVSREKKESFPLTVTSAQKNPTAFYLCASQYRSSYEQYFGPGTRLTVT.

This clone was seen a single time. The rearrangement joins TRBV28 to TRBJ2-1; 13 bases line up with TRBD2. Germline trimming cut 5 bases from V and 8 bases from J; bases unmatched to any gene: 12. Germline CDR1 reads MDHEN; CDR2 reads SYDVKM. The CDR3 is 17 amino acids. CDR3 sequence reads: CASSPAGTSGIGDEQFF. CDR3 DNA sequence: TGTGCCAGCAGTCCCGCCGGGACTAGCGGGATTGGGGATGAGCAGTTCTTC.

This clone has only a few counts. This sequence joins TRBV7-9 and TRBJ1-1; 7 bases agree with TRBD1. Germline CDR1 SEHNR, CDR2 FQNEAQ (reference sequence). This CDR3 region has 14 residues. Trimming at V came to 4 bases and at J to 6 bases, leaving 8 bases not matched to a gene. The CDR3 sequence: CASSSTGVIAEAFF. CDR3 DNA: TGTGCCAGCAGCTCTACAGGGGTAATAGCTGAAGCTTTCTTT. Filled out from reference TRBV7-9 and TRBJ1-1, the complete variable domain reads DTGVSQNPRHKITKRGQNVTFRCDPISEHNRLYWYRQTLGQGPEFLTYFQNEAQLEKSRLLSDRFSAERPKGSFSTLEIQRTEQGDSAMYLCASSSTGVIAEAFFGQGTRLTVV.